This T cell receptor beta chain stems from a study of siplizumab effects on memory and regulatory T cells (dated by TCRdb to about 2019). Context from the whole study: The study looked at the effect of siplizumab, an anti-CD2 antibody, on alloreactive T-cell subsets in allogeneic mixed lymphocyte reactions made from human PBMCs. General findings and caveats noted by the study authors: Sequences below about 10^-5 frequency were poorly captured, so only a minor fraction of alloreactive clones could be mapped to unstimulated subsets. Whether proliferating Tregs from siplizumab cultures were suppressive was not functionally confirmed. Among mappable alloreactive CD4+ clones, an average Treg-derived fraction of roughly 71% was observed with siplizumab, compared with around 28% in control reactions. Siplizumab significantly reduced the cumulative frequency of alloreactive sequences traceable to unstimulated CD4+ memory T cells. Compared with memory T cells, unstimulated naive T cells appeared more diverse, and naive cells seemed to make a substantial contribution to the alloresponse. Roughly 75-97% of proliferating CD4+ or CD8+ clones could not be assigned a naive or memory phenotype.

The protocol used for the library was the immunoSEQ multiplex PCR assay. About 10^5 TCR templates per sample were assayed by the deep sequencing platform. Genomic DNA extracted from sorted T cells was the material used for TCRbeta CDR3 sequencing. Per the source publication's procedure: Clonal analysis of TCRbeta CDR3 data was done in the R programming language. Alloreactive CD4+ and CD8+ clones were defined by comparing unstimulated samples with post-reaction CFSE-low samples. Alloreactive CD4+ clones were assigned to regulatory or non-regulatory origin by matching sequences to sorted unstimulated Treg and non-Treg repertoires. TCRdb stores this immuneACCESS table with in-frame sequences only. Part of the clones is absent; in the studies checked, under half of the shortfall reflects unresolved V genes, and no reason is known for the rest. The V and J calls and clone size come from that table; D and trimming were worked out from the DNA. This sample comprises over 70,000 clones, 95% of them detected only once. The leading ten clones occupy around a sixth of the sample.

Sorted unstimulated T cells and proliferating T cells recovered from mixed lymphocyte reactions were subjected to TCRbeta CDR3 sequencing. Fresh whole blood from around eleven HLA-typed healthy donors served as the source for isolating PBMCs. The CDR3 runs 14 residues from the cysteine to the phenylalanine. Just CDR3 DNA is preserved here, 42 bases in frame from base 1. Per the germline V gene, SGDLS is the CDR1 and YYNGEE is the CDR2. Germline trimming: 0 bases from V, 2 bases from J; junction bases outside gene matches: 0. This clone was detected once. The antigen this receptor binds is unknown. No much larger clonotype is one base removed from it; base qualities were not supplied.

The sequenced sample consisted of CD8+ T cells sorted from blood. The sequence was collected from a human donor in good health. The chain is encoded by TRBV9 joined to TRBJ2-7, and 9 junction bases match TRBD1. The DNA reads as follows: TGTGCCAGCAGCGTAGGGACAGGGGCCTACGAGCAGTACTTC. It translates to CASSVGTGAYEQYF.